One and the same sample provided the 30 T cell receptor beta chains below, sequenced in a study of blood T cell repertoires in COVID-19. TCRdb's table, derived via immunoSEQ multiplex PCR, lists solely in-frame clones and lacks some. The sample has approximately 94,000 clones, around 80% seen once; the top ten hold about 24%. Input material: peripheral blood. The receptor set was obtained from a human donor in a cohort sampled during active COVID-19.

This chain uses TRBV7-8 with TRBJ1-6, with 9 bases fitting TRBD1. The germline gives CDR1 SGHVS, CDR2 FQNEAQ. Trimming at V came to 1 base and at J to 15 bases, leaving 16 bases not matched to a gene. CDR3 length equals 17 residues. CDR3 sequence (DNA): TGTGCCAGCAGCTTAGTTTCAGTGGGACAGGGCGTTGGGGTCCTCCACTTT. It is translated as CASSLVSVGQGVGVLHF.

J is TRBJ1-3 and V is TRBV11-2; the match to TRBD1 covers 8 bases. Germline assignment: CDR1 SGHAT and CDR2 FQNNGV. This CDR3 is 17 amino acids long. J lost 0 bases, V lost 0 bases, and 4 bases had no gene match. CDR3 in DNA: TGTGCCAGCAGCTTAGAAGTGACAGGGGACTCTGGAAACACCATATATTTT. This sequence encodes CASSLEVTGDSGNTIYF.

This clone was picked up one time. The chain has TRBV6-1 and TRBJ1-6; D possibly corresponds to TRBD1 (6 bases). The germline CDR1 and CDR2 sequences are MNHNS and SASEGT. This CDR3 is 14 amino acids long. Trimming cost V 2 bases and J 6 bases, with 8 bases left between them. The CDR3 nucleotides are TGTGCCAGCAGTGAAAGAGGGGGTAATTCACCCCTCCACTTT. It yields the protein CASSERGGNSPLHF.

CDR3 sequence: CASSLEGAYSGANVLTF. DNA of the CDR3: TGCGCCAGCAGCTTGGAGGGGGCCTACTCTGGGGCCAACGTCCTGACTTTC. V usage is TRBV5-1 and J usage is TRBJ2-6; 7 bases are a match to TRBD1. Per the germline V gene, CDR1 is SGHRS and CDR2 is YFSETQ. Trimming cost V 0 bases and J 0 bases; bases outside gene matches: 3. The CDR3 is made up of 17 amino acids.

V is TRBV5-4 and J is TRBJ2-1; 10 nucleotides agree with TRBD2. Germline loops: CDR1 SGHNT, CDR2 YYREEE (reference sequence). V shed 0 bases and J 7 bases; nucleotides not matched to a gene: 7. The CDR3 length is 16 residues. The chain's CDR3 is CASSLGDLLAGNEQFF. The CDR3 bases are TGTGCCAGCAGCTTGGGGGACCTACTAGCGGGGAATGAGCAGTTCTTC.

The chain recombines TRBV5-1 with TRBJ2-3, with D perhaps TRBD2 (5 bases). CDR1 is SGHRS and CDR2 is YFSETQ in the germline V gene. This CDR3 is built from 12 residues. The V end lost 7 bases, the J end lost 5 bases, and 11 bases lay between the germline ends. The CDR3 DNA reads TGCGCCAGCGAAGACGCGGGAGATACGCAGTATTTT. Its protein is CASEDAGDTQYF.

The V call is TRBV6-2 or TRBV6-3, the J call TRBJ1-5; 9 nucleotides line up with TRBD1. CDR1 is MNHEY and CDR2 is SVGEGT in the germline V gene. With V trimmed by 4 bases and J by 6 bases, 7 bases remained unmatched. CDR3 length: 15 residues. DNA of the CDR3: TGTGCCAGCAGTTGGACCGAGACAGGGGGTCAGCCCCAGCATTTT. Translation gives CASSWTETGGQPQHF.

The V and J genes are TRBV10-2 and TRBJ2-3, with 10 bases lining up with TRBD2. V trimming: 6 bases; J trimming: 9 bases; junction bases outside the gene matches: 18. CDR1 and CDR2 (germline): WSHSY, SAAADI. This CDR3 spans 17 amino acids. CDR3 in amino acids: CASSEGASVAGGETQYF. The CDR3 DNA reads TGCGCCAGCAGCGAGGGGGCCTCGGTAGCGGGGGGTGAAACGCAGTATTTT.

V is TRBV11-2 and J is TRBJ1-1; D remains unclear. The germline V and J ends were trimmed by 5 bases and 3 bases, with 13 bases remaining between them. Germline-derived CDR1 and CDR2 are SGHAT and FQNNGV. The CDR3 is made up of 14 amino acids. CDR3 sequence: CASSPLIEDTEAFF. The CDR3 DNA reads as TGTGCCAGCAGCCCCCTTATTGAGGACACTGAAGCTTTCTTT.

J is TRBJ1-1 and V is TRBV5-1, with no clear D. V was trimmed by 5 bases and J by 10 bases, leaving 12 bases between them. The CDR3 spans 11 residues. Germline V gene data show CDR1 as SGHRS and CDR2 as YFSETQ. The CDR3 region is CASSDSVAAFF. The CDR3 DNA sequence: TGCGCCAGCAGTGATTCAGTAGCAGCTTTCTTT. Supplemented by reference TRBV5-1 and TRBJ1-1, the full variable domain reads KAGVTQTPRYLIKTRGQQVTLSCSPISGHRSVSWYQQTPGQGLQFLFEYFSETQRNKGNFPGRFSGRQFSNSRSEMNVSTLELGDSALYLCASSDSVAAFFGQGTRLTVV.

The rearrangement joins TRBV4-1 to TRBJ1-2, with D possibly being TRBD1 (5 bases). CDR3 length: 15 residues. The germline V and J ends were trimmed by 4 bases and 7 bases, with 19 bases remaining between them. Germline values: CDR1 MGHRA, CDR2 YSYEKL. The CDR3 DNA reads TGCGCCAGCAGCCTAAAGGGGTGGGATCTGGGTGGCTACACCTTC. Translated, it gives CASSLKGWDLGGYTF.

This clone turned up a few times. This sample also contains other DNA sequences that code for the same CDR3. The genes are TRBV3-1 (or the pseudogene TRBV3-2) and TRBJ1-1, with D unresolved. CDR1 and CDR2 from the germline V gene are LGHDT and YNNKEL (reference sequence). V lost 1 base and J 6 bases, leaving 6 bases between the germline ends. The CDR3 runs 12 residues. The CDR3 sequence: CASSQGAAEAFF. DNA of the CDR3: TGTGCCAGCAGCCAAGGGGCCGCTGAAGCTTTCTTT.

The J gene is TRBJ2-1, the V gene TRBV6-5; D might be TRBD2 (6 bases). Per the germline V gene, CDR1 is MNHEY and CDR2 is SVGAGI. The CDR3 has 16 residues. Trimming removed 1 base at V and 3 bases at J, with 13 bases between. Here the CDR3 reads CASSYLDWRGYNEQFF. CDR3 sequence (DNA): TGTGCCAGCAGTTACTTGGACTGGCGGGGCTACAATGAGCAGTTCTTC.

The chain couples TRBV27 to TRBJ1-1, with D maybe TRBD1 (5 bases). There are 14 residues in the CDR3. The V gene's germline CDR1 is MNHEY and CDR2 SMNVEV (reference sequence). V was shortened by 3 bases and J by 0 bases, with 8 bases between the two germline ends. In nucleotides, the CDR3 is TGTGCCAGCAGTTTTAGACAGCTGAACACTGAAGCTTTCTTT. Translating gives CASSFRQLNTEAFF.

The rearrangement links TRBV10-3 to TRBJ2-1, with D perhaps matching TRBD1 (6 bases). The CDR3 extends over 13 amino acids. Germline CDR1 is ENHRY and CDR2 is SYGVKD. V was trimmed by 6 bases and J by 7 bases, leaving 13 bases between them. The DNA of the CDR3 is TGTGCCATCAGCCCGGGACAAAAAAATGAGCAGTTCTTC. The encoded protein is CAISPGQKNEQFF.

This clone was observed a few times. The genes are TRBV7-9 and TRBJ2-1; 9 positions match TRBD2. The germline V gene has CDR1 SEHNR and CDR2 FQNEAQ (reference sequence). With V trimmed by 5 bases and J by 6 bases, 14 bases remained unmatched. The CDR3 runs 17 residues. The CDR3 DNA reads TGTGCCAGCAGCCAAAGACTAGCGGTCTTTCCTACCAATGAGCAGTTCTTC. Amino acids: CASSQRLAVFPTNEQFF.

The chain is built from TRBV9 and TRBJ2-1; 8 bases are shared with TRBD2. The CDR3 spans 15 residues. Germline CDR1 reads SGDLS; CDR2 reads YYNGEE. Trimming removed 0 bases from V and 5 bases from J; junction bases left unmatched: 4. Here the CDR3 reads CASSVDGGEHNEQFF. The CDR3 DNA reads as TGTGCCAGCAGCGTAGACGGGGGGGAGCACAATGAGCAGTTCTTC.

The chain uses TRBV29-1 and TRBJ2-5, with a tentative D call TRBD2 (6 bases). Germline V lookup: CDR1 SQVTM, CDR2 ANQGSEA. Between the trimmed V and J ends, which lost 5 bases and 2 bases, there was a span of 9 bases. This CDR3 comprises 12 residues. In nucleotides, the CDR3 is TGCAGCGTTCGACTAGTGCAAGAGACCCAGTACTTC. As protein: CSVRLVQETQYF.

CDR3 amino acids: CASIETGENFGELFF. CDR3 DNA: TGTGCCAGCATCGAGACAGGGGAAAATTTCGGGGAGCTGTTTTTT. V gene TRBV6-5 combines with J gene TRBJ2-2; TRBD1 matches at 8 bases. The CDR3 totals 15 residues. J lost 7 bases, V lost 7 bases, and 11 bases had no gene match. Germline V gene sequence: CDR1 MNHEY, CDR2 SVGAGI.

The chain joins TRBV24-1 to TRBJ2-1, with D hard to call. V lost 4 bases, J lost 3 bases, and 15 bases lay in between. The CDR3 runs to 16 residues. Germline V gene sequence: CDR1 KGHDR, CDR2 SFDVKD. This CDR3 reads CATSDPLAVSYNEQFF. CDR3 bases: TGTGCCACCAGTGACCCCTTAGCAGTTAGCTACAATGAGCAGTTCTTC.

CDR3 sequence reads: CSAGDRGFYNEQFF. CDR3 sequence (DNA): TGCAGCGCCGGGGACAGGGGGTTCTACAATGAGCAGTTCTTC. V usage is TRBV29-1 and J usage is TRBJ2-1, with TRBD1 identical over 11 bases. Germline V gene data show CDR1 as SQVTM and CDR2 as ANQGSEA. The V gene end was trimmed by 7 bases and the J gene end by 3 bases; junction bases not matched to a gene: 5. This CDR3 contains 14 residues.

This chain links TRBV3-1 (or the pseudogene TRBV3-2) with TRBJ2-3, with D possibly TRBD2 on 6 matching bases. This CDR3 comprises 18 residues. Germline V gene sequence: CDR1 LGHDT, CDR2 YNNKEL (reference sequence). V lost 0 bases and J lost 2, with 18 bases in between. CDR3 DNA: TGTGCCAGCAGCCAAGATTTCCGCGGGGCGGGTCTCACAGATACGCAGTATTTT. Translating gives CASSQDFRGAGLTDTQYF.

The rearrangement joins TRBV4-1 to TRBJ2-5, with TRBD2 matching over 8 bases. V dropped 6 bases and J dropped 5; count of bases not matched to a gene: 23. Looked up from germline, CDR1 is MGHRA and CDR2 is YSYEKL. The CDR3 sequence is 19 residues long. This chain's CDR3 is CASRTITGLAAGGWETQYF. The CDR3 DNA sequence: TGCGCCAGCAGGACAATTACAGGGCTCGCGGCGGGAGGCTGGGAGACCCAGTACTTC.

This sequence joins TRBV5-4 and TRBJ2-2; the match to TRBD2 covers 16 bases. The germline V gene has CDR1 SGHNT and CDR2 YYREEE (reference sequence). V was clipped by 4 bases and J by 5 bases; unmatched bases: 5. The CDR3 has 17 amino acids. CDR3 in amino acids: CASSTGLAGGLTGELFF. The CDR3 coding sequence is TGTGCCAGCAGCACGGGACTAGCGGGAGGGCTTACCGGGGAGCTGTTTTTT.

This chain links TRBV6-6 with TRBJ2-1; TRBD2 aligns across 14 bases. V lost 6 bases to trimming and J lost 4 bases; unmatched junction nucleotides: 5. Per the germline V gene, CDR1 is MNHNY and CDR2 is SVGAGI (reference sequence). The CDR3 length is 16 residues. Written as DNA, the CDR3 is TGTGCCAGCAGCTCGGGACTAGCGGGAGCATACAATGAGCAGTTCTTC. It encodes CASSSGLAGAYNEQFF.

The chain carries TRBV28 and TRBJ2-1; 8 positions agree with TRBD1. CDR3 size: 16 residues. Germline V gene sequence: CDR1 MDHEN, CDR2 SYDVKM. After removal of 5 bases from V and 4 bases from J, the junction contained 10 bases not matched to a gene. In DNA form, the CDR3 reads TGTGCCAGCAGTGGGACAGGATTCCAAATTTACAATGAGCAGTTCTTC. It yields the protein CASSGTGFQIYNEQFF.

This clone was seen once. The chain links TRBV19 to TRBJ1-5, with D tentatively TRBD1 (5 bases). The CDR3 is 13 amino acids. Germline CDR1 reads LNHDA; CDR2 reads SQIVND (reference sequence). V lost 6 bases, J lost 5 bases, and 11 bases lay in between. The CDR3 bases are TGTGCCAGTAGGGGGCAGGGCCATCAGCCCCAGCATTTT. Its translation: CASRGQGHQPQHF. Complete variable domain (other parts from reference TRBV19 and TRBJ1-5): DGGITQSPKYLFRKEGQNVTLSCEQNLNHDAMYWYRQDPGQGLRLIYYSQIVNDFQKGDIAEGYSVSREKKESFPLTVTSAQKNPTAFYLCASRGQGHQPQHFGDGTRLSIL.

This chain links TRBV7-8 with TRBJ1-1; D uncertain. The V and J ends lost 4 bases and 4 bases respectively, with 10 bases between them. Germline V gene sequence: CDR1 SGHVS, CDR2 FQNEAQ. This CDR3 is 13 amino acids long. The CDR3 DNA sequence: TGTGCCAGCAGCTCTAGACGGGGCACTGAAGCTTTCTTT. Translated, it gives CASSSRRGTEAFF.

This chain uses TRBV9 with TRBJ2-2; D not certain. CDR3 length equals 14 residues. Between the trimmed V and J ends, which lost 0 bases and 4 bases, there was a span of 7 bases. Germline V lookup: CDR1 SGDLS, CDR2 YYNGEE. The CDR3 sequence: CASSVDSSTGELFF. The CDR3 nucleotides read TGTGCCAGCAGCGTAGATAGTTCCACCGGGGAGCTGTTTTTT.

The chain couples TRBV4-3 to TRBJ2-7, with 11 bases matching TRBD2. Germline V CDR1 and CDR2: LGHNA, YSLEER. The length of the CDR3 is 19 residues. J lost 2 bases, V lost 3 bases, and 15 bases had no gene match. The CDR3 nucleotides read TGCGCCAGCAGCCAGGGGGGGGGACTGACTAGCGGGGCCCCCTACGAGCAGTACTTC. This codes for CASSQGGGLTSGAPYEQYF.